Following are 16 T cell receptor beta chains from one sample sequenced in a study of T cell repertoires in cytomegalovirus infection. Their antigen targets remain unknown. MiXCR, applied by TCRdb to the reads, yields one record per CDR3 protein. The table includes approximately 990,000 distinct CDR3 sequences, roughly 30% detected once. This sample comprised cultured CD8+ T cells from PBMCs, obtained from culture after CMV antigen stimulation. The origin of the receptors is a human donor in good health (CMV status not recorded). Some clones in this sample may be carry-over from other donors' samples.

Worth noting for this clonotype: Lacking the conserved final phenylalanine or tryptophan, this CDR3 likely reflects a read error. The chain carries TRBV7-2 and TRBJ1-6; D not resolved. There are 13 residues in the CDR3. Germline CDR1 is SGHTA and CDR2 is FQGNSA. Trimming shortened V by 5 bases and J by 11 bases, and 13 bases separated the two germline ends. As DNA, the CDR3 is TGTGCCAGCAGCCCAGACGGGAACCCACCCCTCCACTCT. Protein product: CASSPDGNPPLHS.

The chain links TRBV7-6 to TRBJ2-5; TRBD1 aligns across 8 bases. Germline values: CDR1 SGHVS, CDR2 FNYEAQ. This CDR3 contains 15 residues. Losses at the gene ends were 2 bases for V and 5 bases for J; bases not matched to a gene: 7. This CDR3 is CASSLTRQGPETQYF. In nucleotides, the CDR3 is TGTGCCAGCAGCTTAACCCGACAGGGGCCGGAGACCCAGTACTTC. Variable domain in full (rest from reference TRBV7-6 and TRBJ2-5): GAGVSQSPRYKVTKRGQDVALRCDPISGHVSLYWYRQALGQGPEFLTYFNYEAQQDKSGLPNDRFSAERPEGSISTLTIQRTEQRDSAMYRCASSLTRQGPETQYFGPGTRLLVL.

The chain carries TRBV7-6 and TRBJ2-7, with D tentatively TRBD1 (6 bases). Germline V lookup: CDR1 SGHVS, CDR2 FNYEAQ. Trimming stripped 7 bases from V and 1 base from J, with 14 bases between. The CDR3 runs to 14 residues. CDR3 bases: TGTGCCAGCACCACTTTGGACAGTTCCTACGAGCAGTACGTC. The encoded protein is CASTTLDSSYEQYV.

A few counts support this clonotype. V is TRBV24-1 and J is TRBJ1-2, with D uncertain. Trimming cost V 2 bases and J 8 bases, with 11 bases left between them. Germline lookup yields CDR1 KGHDR and CDR2 SFDVKD. This CDR3 is 13 amino acids long. The CDR3 loop is CATSDSASSGYTF. Here the CDR3 DNA reads TGTGCCACCAGTGATTCAGCCAGCTCAGGCTACACCTTC.

This clonotype occurred a few times. The V and J genes are TRBV7-9 and TRBJ2-3; 8 bases are shared with TRBD2. Per germline, CDR1 SEHNR and CDR2 FQNEAQ (reference sequence). The CDR3 consists of 17 residues. The ends lost 1 base at V and 2 bases at J; junction bases unmatched: 8. The CDR3 sequence is CASSLGELAEPTDTQYF. CDR3 coding DNA: TGTGCCAGCAGCTTAGGGGAACTAGCGGAACCCACAGATACGCAGTATTTT.

This clonotype was found a few times. The rearrangement joins TRBV5-5 to TRBJ1-4, with D hard to call. Trimming removed 1 base from V and 4 bases from J, with 20 bases in between. Germline CDR1 SGHKS, CDR2 YYEKEE (reference sequence). There are 18 residues in the CDR3. CDR3 loop: CASSLYELELSFNEKLFF. For the CDR3, the DNA is TGTGCCAGCAGCTTGTATGAACTGGAGTTATCCTTTAATGAAAAACTGTTTTTT.

The gene calls are TRBV19 and TRBJ2-6, with D maybe TRBD1 (5 bases). V lost 4 bases, J lost 0 bases, and 16 bases lay in between. This CDR3 has 18 residues. Germline CDR1 and CDR2: LNHDA and SQIVND (reference sequence). For the CDR3, the DNA is TGTGCCAGTAGTACCTTAGGCACAGGCTACTCTGGGGCCAACGTCCTGACTTTC. It translates to CASSTLGTGYSGANVLTF. Filled out from reference TRBV19 and TRBJ2-6, the complete variable domain reads DGGITQSPKYLFRKEGQNVTLSCEQNLNHDAMYWYRQDPGQGLRLIYYSQIVNDFQKGDIAEGYSVSREKKESFPLTVTSAQKNPTAFYLCASSTLGTGYSGANVLTFGAGSRLTVL.

This clonotype was seen more than once but under ten times. The rearrangement links TRBV6-2 or TRBV6-3 to TRBJ2-3; 7 positions match TRBD2. CDR1 is MNHEY, CDR2 SVGEGT, per germline. The CDR3 covers 14 residues. The V gene end was trimmed by 1 base and the J gene end by 4 bases; junction bases not matched to a gene: 2. DNA for the CDR3: TGTGCCAGCAGTTACTTGACTAGCCCAGATACGCAGTATTTT. This gives the protein CASSYLTSPDTQYF.

The rearrangement links TRBV6-6 to TRBJ2-7, with D possibly being TRBD1 (7 bases). Germline values: CDR1 MNHNY, CDR2 SVGAGI (reference sequence). The CDR3 sequence is 12 residues long. Trimming took 7 bases from V and 3 from J, leaving 10 bases between them. CDR3 nucleotide sequence: TGTGCCAGCACAGGGGGGAACTACGAGCAGTACTTC. This translates into CASTGGNYEQYF.

This clonotype was counted many times. The chain joins TRBV7-2 to TRBJ1-1; D remains unclear. Trimming left V 1 base short and J 4 bases short, with 10 bases between. The CDR3 extends over 14 amino acids. The germline V gene encodes CDR1 SGHTA and CDR2 FQGNSA. The CDR3 nucleotides read TGTGCCAGCAGCTTAGGTGGGAGTAGCACTGAAGCTTTCTTT. Protein: CASSLGGSSTEAFF. The whole variable domain, remainder taken from reference TRBV7-2 and TRBJ1-1, is GAGVSQSPSNKVTEKGKDVELRCDPISGHTALYWYRQSLGQGLEFLIYFQGNSAPDKSGLPSDRFSAERTGGSVSTLTIQRTQQEDSAVYLCASSLGGSSTEAFFGQGTRLTVV.

J is TRBJ2-5 and V is TRBV15; no reliable D call. The CDR3 is 11 residues long. Deletions cut 4 bases from V and 5 bases from J, with 5 bases between. Germline values: CDR1 LNHNV, CDR2 YYDKDF (reference sequence). CDR3 coding DNA: TGTGCCACCAGCATCTACGAGACCCAGTACTTC. Translating gives CATSIYETQYF.

The chain carries TRBV27 and TRBJ2-3, with a weak D call TRBD1 (7 bases). Germline CDR1 MNHEY, CDR2 SMNVEV (reference sequence). Trimming shortened V by 8 bases and J by 2 bases, and 14 bases separated the two germline ends. CDR3 length: 14 amino acids. CDR3 in DNA: TGTGCCAGCCAACAGGGGACTCCCACAGATACGCAGTATTTT. Its translation: CASQQGTPTDTQYF.

This clonotype was found a few times. The rearrangement uses TRBV7-2 and TRBJ1-2; D gene ambiguous. V was trimmed by 3 bases and J by 4 bases, leaving 6 bases between them. The CDR3 spans 12 residues. Germline lookup yields CDR1 SGHTA and CDR2 FQGNSA. CDR3 in amino acids: CASSFGLYGYTF. In DNA, the CDR3 is TGTGCCAGCAGCTTTGGTCTCTATGGCTACACCTTC.

V and J are TRBV19 and TRBJ1-2; no clear D gene. Trimming stripped 7 bases from V and 3 bases from J, with 9 bases between. This CDR3 is 12 amino acids long. Germline assignment: CDR1 LNHDA and CDR2 SQIVND (reference sequence). The CDR3 spells CASTKTHYGYTF. The DNA for the CDR3 is TGTGCCAGTACTAAGACTCACTATGGCTACACCTTC.

Ten or more counts support this clonotype. The chain is built from TRBV7-9 and TRBJ2-5; TRBD1 agrees at 7 bases. The CDR3 runs to 13 residues. Per the germline V gene, CDR1 is SEHNR and CDR2 is FQNEAQ (reference sequence). The ends lost 6 bases at V and 5 bases at J; junction bases unmatched: 6. Written as DNA, the CDR3 is TGTGCCAGCAGTCCAGGGGGAAGGGAGACCCAGTACTTC. This codes for CASSPGGRETQYF.

There are a few counts of this clonotype. The V and J genes are TRBV7-9 and TRBJ2-3; 10 bases fit TRBD2. Trimming removed 3 bases from V and 0 bases from J; junction bases left unmatched: 15. Germline V gene data show CDR1 as SEHNR and CDR2 as FQNEAQ (reference sequence). CDR3 size: 20 residues. This CDR3 is CASSFGIGSGGPASTDTQYF. As DNA, the CDR3 is TGTGCCAGCAGCTTTGGGATTGGTAGCGGGGGGCCGGCTAGCACAGATACGCAGTATTTT.